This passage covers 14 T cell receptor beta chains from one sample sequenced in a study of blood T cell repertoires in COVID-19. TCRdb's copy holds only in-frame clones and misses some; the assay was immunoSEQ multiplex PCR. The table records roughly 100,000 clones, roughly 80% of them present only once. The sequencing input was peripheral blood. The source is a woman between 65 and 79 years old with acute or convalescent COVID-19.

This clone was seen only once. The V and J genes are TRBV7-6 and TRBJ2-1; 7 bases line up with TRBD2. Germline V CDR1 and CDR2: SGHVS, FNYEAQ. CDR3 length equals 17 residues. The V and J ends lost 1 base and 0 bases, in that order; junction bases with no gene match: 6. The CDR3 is CASSLEVGGTSYNEQFF. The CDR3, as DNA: TGTGCCAGCAGCTTAGAGGTGGGGGGGACCTCCTACAATGAGCAGTTCTTC. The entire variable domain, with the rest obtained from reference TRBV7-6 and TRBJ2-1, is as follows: GAGVSQSPRYKVTKRGQDVALRCDPISGHVSLYWYRQALGQGPEFLTYFNYEAQQDKSGLPNDRFSAERPEGSISTLTIQRTEQRDSAMYRCASSLEVGGTSYNEQFFGPGTRLTVL.

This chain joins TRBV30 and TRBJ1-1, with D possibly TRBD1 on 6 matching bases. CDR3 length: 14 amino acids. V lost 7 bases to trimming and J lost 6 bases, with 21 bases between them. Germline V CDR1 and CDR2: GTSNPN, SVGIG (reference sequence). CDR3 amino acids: CASSAQGLGSEAFF. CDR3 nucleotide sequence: TGTGCCTCATCTGCCCAGGGGCTGGGTTCTGAAGCTTTCTTT. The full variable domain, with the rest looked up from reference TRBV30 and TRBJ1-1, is SQTIHQWPATLVQPVGSPLSLECTVEGTSNPNLYWYRQAAGRGLQLLFYSVGIGQISSEVPQNLSASRPQDRQFILSSKKLLLSDSGFYLCASSAQGLGSEAFFGQGTRLTVV.

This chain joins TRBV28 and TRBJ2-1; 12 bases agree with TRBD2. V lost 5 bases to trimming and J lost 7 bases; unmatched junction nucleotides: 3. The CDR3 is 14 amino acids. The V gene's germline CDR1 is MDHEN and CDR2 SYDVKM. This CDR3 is CASSQTSGRNEQFF. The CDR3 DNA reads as TGTGCCAGCAGTCAGACTAGCGGGAGAAATGAGCAGTTCTTC.

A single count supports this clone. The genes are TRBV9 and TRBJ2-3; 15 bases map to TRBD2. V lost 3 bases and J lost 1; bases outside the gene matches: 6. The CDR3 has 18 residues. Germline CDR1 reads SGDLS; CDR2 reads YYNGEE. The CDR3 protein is CASSGSGTSGGRTDTQYF. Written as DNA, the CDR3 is TGTGCCAGCAGCGGATCCGGGACTAGCGGGGGGCGCACAGATACGCAGTATTTT.

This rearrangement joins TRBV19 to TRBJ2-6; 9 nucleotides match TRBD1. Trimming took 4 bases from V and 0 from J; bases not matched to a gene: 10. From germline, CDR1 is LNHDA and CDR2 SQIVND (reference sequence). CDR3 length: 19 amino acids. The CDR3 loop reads CASSNRDRVLSSGANVLTF. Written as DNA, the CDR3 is TGTGCCAGTAGTAACCGGGACAGGGTTCTCAGCTCTGGGGCCAACGTCCTGACTTTC.

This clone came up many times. CDR3 DNA: TGTGCCAGCAGCGAAACCGGGACAGGGGATAATCAGCCCCAGCATTTT. This codes for CASSETGTGDNQPQHF. The rearrangement uses TRBV7-9 and TRBJ1-5, with 10 bases matching TRBD1. The CDR3 has 16 residues. CDR1 is SEHNR, CDR2 FQNEAQ, per germline (reference sequence). J was trimmed by 4 bases and V by 5 bases; bases with no gene match: 8.

CDR3 residues: CASSSQGGERPLHF. The CDR3 DNA is TGTGCCAGCAGCTCTCAGGGAGGAGAGAGACCCCTCCACTTT. The chain recombines TRBV11-2 with TRBJ1-6; perhaps TRBD1 as D (5 bases). There are 14 residues in the CDR3. The germline gives CDR1 SGHAT, CDR2 FQNNGV. Trimming left V 4 bases short and J 12 bases short, with 16 bases between.

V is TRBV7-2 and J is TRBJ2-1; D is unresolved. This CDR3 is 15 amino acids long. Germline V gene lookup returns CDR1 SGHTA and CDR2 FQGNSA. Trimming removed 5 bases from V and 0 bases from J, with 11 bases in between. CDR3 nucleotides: TGTGCCAGCAGCCCTGTCCTAAGCTCCTACAATGAGCAGTTCTTC. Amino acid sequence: CASSPVLSSYNEQFF.

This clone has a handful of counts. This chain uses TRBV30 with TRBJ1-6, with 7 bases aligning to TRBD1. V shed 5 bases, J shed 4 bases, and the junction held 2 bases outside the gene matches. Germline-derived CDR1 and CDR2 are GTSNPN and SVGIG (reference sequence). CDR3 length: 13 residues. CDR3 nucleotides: TGTGCCTGGGGGACAGATTATAATTCACCCCTCCACTTT. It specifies CAWGTDYNSPLHF.

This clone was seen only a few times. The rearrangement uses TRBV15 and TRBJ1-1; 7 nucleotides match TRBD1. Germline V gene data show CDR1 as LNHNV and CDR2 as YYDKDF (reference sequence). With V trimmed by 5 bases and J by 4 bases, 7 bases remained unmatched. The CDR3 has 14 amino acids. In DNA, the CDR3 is TGTGCCACCAGCTCCCGGACAGGTGCCACTGAAGCTTTCTTT. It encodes CATSSRTGATEAFF.

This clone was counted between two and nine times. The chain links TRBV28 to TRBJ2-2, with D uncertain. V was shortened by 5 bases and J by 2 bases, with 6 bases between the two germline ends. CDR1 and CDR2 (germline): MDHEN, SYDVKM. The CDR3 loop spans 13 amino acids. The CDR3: CASSQDNTGELFF. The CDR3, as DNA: TGTGCCAGCAGTCAGGATAACACCGGGGAGCTGTTTTTT.

The DNA for the CDR3 is TGTGCCAGCTTGGACAGGCTGAACACTGAAGCTTTCTTT. Its translation is CASLDRLNTEAFF. The rearrangement joins TRBV2 to TRBJ1-1; 7 bases map to TRBD1. The CDR3 covers 13 residues. Trimming at V came to 8 bases and at J to 0 bases, leaving 3 bases not matched to a gene. The V gene's germline CDR1 is SNHLY and CDR2 FYNNEI.

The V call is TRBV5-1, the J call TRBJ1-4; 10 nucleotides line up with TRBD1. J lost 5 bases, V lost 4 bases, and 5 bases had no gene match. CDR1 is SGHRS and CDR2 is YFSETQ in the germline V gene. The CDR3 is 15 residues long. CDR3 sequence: CASSQEGQGNEKLFF. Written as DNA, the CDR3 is TGCGCCAGCAGCCAAGAGGGACAGGGGAATGAAAAACTGTTTTTT. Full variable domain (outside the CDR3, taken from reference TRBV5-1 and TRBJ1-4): KAGVTQTPRYLIKTRGQQVTLSCSPISGHRSVSWYQQTPGQGLQFLFEYFSETQRNKGNFPGRFSGRQFSNSRSEMNVSTLELGDSALYLCASSQEGQGNEKLFFGSGTQLSVL.

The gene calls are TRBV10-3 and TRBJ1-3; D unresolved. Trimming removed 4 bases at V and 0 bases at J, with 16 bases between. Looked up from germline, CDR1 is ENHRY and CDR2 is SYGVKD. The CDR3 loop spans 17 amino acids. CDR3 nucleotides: TGTGCCATCAGTGCCTGGCCTCAGGCTCCCTCTGGAAACACCATATATTTT. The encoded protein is CAISAWPQAPSGNTIYF.